The rows below give T cell receptor beta chains drawn from one sample of a study of blood T cell repertoires in COVID-19. Data came from immunoSEQ multiplex PCR; TCRdb stores just in-frame clones and leaves some out. This table has approximately 250,000 clones, approximately 90% appearing once. Sequencing used PBMCs or T cells enriched from blood (not recorded which). All receptors derive from a man aged 35-49 years who had been exposed to COVID-19. CDR3s include the opening cysteine and the closing phenylalanine or tryptophan. The order of the fields is J gene, D gene, clone size, V gene, CDR3 DNA, CDR3 protein. A D gene is named only where the DNA matches it firmly. Clone sizes are given selectively: once, few, many, or a class where the clone is expanded.

j_gene: TRBJ2-3; d_gene: .; abundance: .; v_gene: TRBV3-1/TRBV3-2; CDR3nt: TGTGCCAGCAGCCAAGCGAGCACAGATACGCAGTATTTT; CDR3aa: CASSQASTDTQYF
j_gene: TRBJ2-2; d_gene: .; abundance: few; v_gene: TRBV6-5; CDR3nt: TGTGCCAGCGCGTACACCGGGGAGCTGTTTTTT; CDR3aa: CASAYTGELFF
j_gene: TRBJ2-3; d_gene: .; abundance: .; v_gene: TRBV4-3; CDR3nt: TGCGCCAGCAGCCAAGGACAGGCGACGGGCACAGATACGCAGTATTTT; CDR3aa: CASSQGQATGTDTQYF
j_gene: TRBJ1-4; d_gene: .; abundance: .; v_gene: TRBV28; CDR3nt: TGTGCCAGCAGTTTAGGCTGGGAAAAACTGTTTTTT; CDR3aa: CASSLGWEKLFF
j_gene: TRBJ2-7; d_gene: TRBD1; abundance: .; v_gene: TRBV18; CDR3nt: TGTGCCAGCTCACCCGGACAGGGGGCAGAGCAGTACTTC; CDR3aa: CASSPGQGAEQYF
j_gene: TRBJ2-7; d_gene: TRBD1; abundance: .; v_gene: TRBV27; CDR3nt: TGTGCCAGCAGTCATCGGGACAGCCGCTACGAGCAGTACTTC; CDR3aa: CASSHRDSRYEQYF
j_gene: TRBJ1-5; d_gene: .; abundance: .; v_gene: TRBV7-2; CDR3nt: TGTGCCAGCAGCTTCAGTTATCAGCCCCAGCATTTT; CDR3aa: CASSFSYQPQHF
j_gene: TRBJ2-4; d_gene: .; abundance: once; v_gene: TRBV7-6; CDR3nt: TGTGCCAGCAGCCCACGGAACATTCAGTACTTC; CDR3aa: CASSPRNIQYF
j_gene: TRBJ1-1; d_gene: TRBD1; abundance: .; v_gene: TRBV7-2; CDR3nt: TGTGCCAGCAGCTTAGCGCCCCGGGACAGGAACACTGAAGCTTTCTTT; CDR3aa: CASSLAPRDRNTEAFF
j_gene: TRBJ2-7; d_gene: .; abundance: .; v_gene: TRBV15; CDR3nt: TGTGCCACCAGCAGAGGCACAGAAAGGTCCTACGAGCAGTACTTC; CDR3aa: CATSRGTERSYEQYF
j_gene: TRBJ2-2; d_gene: .; abundance: .; v_gene: TRBV7-3; CDR3nt: TGTGCCAGCAGCTTAACTGGGACTTCCCCTACGAACACCGGGGAGCTGTTTTTT; CDR3aa: CASSLTGTSPTNTGELFF
j_gene: TRBJ1-5; d_gene: TRBD1; abundance: .; v_gene: TRBV2; CDR3nt: TGTGCCAGCAGGGACAGGGTAGAGAGTCAGCCCCAGCATTTT; CDR3aa: CASRDRVESQPQHF
j_gene: TRBJ1-1; d_gene: .; abundance: .; v_gene: TRBV18; CDR3nt: TGTGCCAGCTCACTTAACGTGGGGCAGGAAGCTTTCTTT; CDR3aa: CASSLNVGQEAFF
j_gene: TRBJ1-5; d_gene: TRBD1; abundance: .; v_gene: TRBV24-1; CDR3nt: TGTGCCACCAGTGATTCCGGACAGGGGAATCAGCCCCAGCATTTT; CDR3aa: CATSDSGQGNQPQHF
j_gene: TRBJ2-7; d_gene: TRBD2; abundance: .; v_gene: TRBV12-5; CDR3nt: TGTGCTAGTGGTTTCCAACTAGCGGGAGCGGTCGAGCAGTACTTC; CDR3aa: CASGFQLAGAVEQYF
j_gene: TRBJ2-7; d_gene: .; abundance: .; v_gene: TRBV30; CDR3nt: TGTGCCTGGAGTGGGGCCCAGTGGTCCTACGAGCAGTACTTC; CDR3aa: CAWSGAQWSYEQYF
j_gene: TRBJ1-1; d_gene: TRBD1; abundance: once; v_gene: TRBV29-1; CDR3nt: TGCAGCGTTGAGATCGGGACAGGGTATTTCACTGAAGCTTTCTTT; CDR3aa: CSVEIGTGYFTEAFF
j_gene: TRBJ1-2; d_gene: TRBD1; abundance: .; v_gene: TRBV12-5; CDR3nt: TGTGCTAGTGGTTTCCCACGGGACAGGCCCCCGCGTGGCTACACCTTC; CDR3aa: CASGFPRDRPPRGYTF
j_gene: TRBJ2-1; d_gene: TRBD1; abundance: .; v_gene: TRBV9; CDR3nt: TGTGCCAGCAGCTCCTCCGGGACAGGGTGGAATGAGCAGTTCTTC; CDR3aa: CASSSSGTGWNEQFF
j_gene: TRBJ2-2; d_gene: .; abundance: .; v_gene: TRBV5-1; CDR3nt: TGCGCCAGCAACGACCTGTGGCGGGAGAACACCGGGGAGCTGTTTTTT; CDR3aa: CASNDLWRENTGELFF
j_gene: TRBJ1-2; d_gene: TRBD1; abundance: .; v_gene: TRBV4-1; CDR3nt: TGCGCCAGCAGTCCTATACAATGGACAGGGGGCGTTGGCTACACCTTC; CDR3aa: CASSPIQWTGGVGYTF
j_gene: TRBJ1-1; d_gene: TRBD1; abundance: .; v_gene: TRBV5-4; CDR3nt: TGTGCCACACAACAGGGGCTGACCACTGAAGCTTTCTTT; CDR3aa: CATQQGLTTEAFF
j_gene: TRBJ1-4; d_gene: TRBD1; abundance: .; v_gene: TRBV6-5; CDR3nt: TGTGCCAGCAGTTACGGCTCGGGACAGTATAATGAAAAACTGTTTTTT; CDR3aa: CASSYGSGQYNEKLFF
j_gene: TRBJ2-1; d_gene: TRBD2; abundance: once; v_gene: TRBV28; CDR3nt: TGTGCCAGCAGCTCGACTAGCAAAAGGTCTGAGCAGTTCTTC; CDR3aa: CASSSTSKRSEQFF
j_gene: TRBJ2-1; d_gene: TRBD2; abundance: .; v_gene: TRBV29-1; CDR3nt: TGCAGCGTGGAAGGGACTAGCGGATACAATGAGCAGTTCTTC; CDR3aa: CSVEGTSGYNEQFF
j_gene: TRBJ1-1; d_gene: .; abundance: .; v_gene: TRBV5-1; CDR3nt: TGCGCCAGCAGCTTTTTTGAGGGAACCACAAACACTGAAGCTTTCTTT; CDR3aa: CASSFFEGTTNTEAFF
j_gene: TRBJ2-3; d_gene: .; abundance: once; v_gene: TRBV29-1; CDR3nt: TGCAGCGTTAATCAGGGCACAGATACGCAGTATTTT; CDR3aa: CSVNQGTDTQYF
j_gene: TRBJ1-6; d_gene: .; abundance: .; v_gene: TRBV10-1; CDR3nt: TGCGCCAGCAGTCTCGTCTCTTCACCCCTCCACTTT; CDR3aa: CASSLVSSPLHF
j_gene: TRBJ1-1; d_gene: .; abundance: .; v_gene: TRBV29-1; CDR3nt: TGCAGCGTTGAAGAAGGGGGGGGAAAGTATGGAGCTTTCTTT; CDR3aa: CSVEEGGGKYGAFF
j_gene: TRBJ2-7; d_gene: .; abundance: .; v_gene: TRBV6-5; CDR3nt: TGTGCCAGCCCCCCGAGTGGGAGCAACGAGCAGTACTTC; CDR3aa: CASPPSGSNEQYF
j_gene: TRBJ2-3; d_gene: .; abundance: .; v_gene: TRBV27; CDR3nt: TGTGCCAGCAGCTCTTGGGGGGGGCGAGCAGATACGCAGTATTTT; CDR3aa: CASSSWGGRADTQYF
j_gene: TRBJ1-2; d_gene: TRBD1; abundance: .; v_gene: TRBV11-2; CDR3nt: TGTGCCAGCAGCCACAGGGGCTATGGCTACACCTTC; CDR3aa: CASSHRGYGYTF
j_gene: TRBJ2-1; d_gene: TRBD2; abundance: once; v_gene: TRBV7-9; CDR3nt: TGTGCCAGCAGCCCCCTAGCGGGAGGCCGGAGCTCCTACAATGAGCAGTTCTTC; CDR3aa: CASSPLAGGRSSYNEQFF
j_gene: TRBJ2-5; d_gene: .; abundance: .; v_gene: TRBV11-2; CDR3nt: TGTGCCAGCAGTAGACTAGGGTATCAAGAGACCCAGTACTTC; CDR3aa: CASSRLGYQETQYF
j_gene: TRBJ2-2; d_gene: .; abundance: .; v_gene: TRBV12-3/TRBV12-4; CDR3nt: TGTGCCAGCAGTTTAGGACAGGTCCGGGAGCTGTTTTTT; CDR3aa: CASSLGQVRELFF
j_gene: TRBJ2-7; d_gene: TRBD2; abundance: .; v_gene: TRBV11-3; CDR3nt: TGTGCCAGCAGGGGACTAGCGGGAAGCGAGCAGTACTTC; CDR3aa: CASRGLAGSEQYF
j_gene: TRBJ1-6; d_gene: TRBD1; abundance: .; v_gene: TRBV5-1; CDR3nt: TGCGCCAGCAGCTCGACAGGGAAGGAATCACCCCTCCACTTT; CDR3aa: CASSSTGKESPLHF
j_gene: TRBJ2-1; d_gene: .; abundance: few; v_gene: TRBV10-3; CDR3nt: TGTGCCATGGGGGGACAGAAGTACAATGAGCAGTTCTTC; CDR3aa: CAMGGQKYNEQFF
j_gene: TRBJ1-5; d_gene: TRBD1; abundance: once; v_gene: TRBV12-5; CDR3nt: TGTGCTAGTGGTTTCTCAAGGGACAGATCCGGGAATCAGCCCCAGCATTTT; CDR3aa: CASGFSRDRSGNQPQHF
j_gene: TRBJ1-1; d_gene: .; abundance: .; v_gene: TRBV7-9; CDR3nt: TGTGCCAGCAGCCCAGACAGTCTGAACACTGAAGCTTTCTTT; CDR3aa: CASSPDSLNTEAFF
j_gene: TRBJ2-7; d_gene: TRBD1; abundance: .; v_gene: TRBV5-1; CDR3nt: TGCGCCAGCAGCTTGGGGGGACAGTCCTACGAGCAGTACTTC; CDR3aa: CASSLGGQSYEQYF
j_gene: TRBJ2-3; d_gene: .; abundance: .; v_gene: TRBV29-1; CDR3nt: TGCAGCGTTGTCCCAGGTGCATACACAGATACGCAGTATTTT; CDR3aa: CSVVPGAYTDTQYF
j_gene: TRBJ1-2; d_gene: TRBD1; abundance: .; v_gene: TRBV28; CDR3nt: TGTGCCAGCAGGCCTGGGACAGGGGATGGCTACACCTTC; CDR3aa: CASRPGTGDGYTF
j_gene: TRBJ1-3; d_gene: .; abundance: .; v_gene: TRBV5-1; CDR3nt: TGCGCCAGCACCGTGGAGGGAAAAGGTGGAAACACCATATATTTT; CDR3aa: CASTVEGKGGNTIYF
j_gene: TRBJ1-1; d_gene: .; abundance: .; v_gene: TRBV20-1; CDR3nt: TGCAGTGCTAGTCTTTCGAACACTGAAGCTTTCTTT; CDR3aa: CSASLSNTEAFF
j_gene: TRBJ2-7; d_gene: TRBD1; abundance: .; v_gene: TRBV23-1; CDR3nt: TGCGCCAGCAGTCCCGACCTTCCCGGGACAGGAATCGAGCAGTACTTC; CDR3aa: CASSPDLPGTGIEQYF
j_gene: TRBJ2-5; d_gene: .; abundance: .; v_gene: TRBV28; CDR3nt: TGTGCCAGCAGTCCCCTCTCTCGAGGGAAGGAGACCCAGTACTTC; CDR3aa: CASSPLSRGKETQYF
j_gene: TRBJ2-1; d_gene: .; abundance: .; v_gene: TRBV5-4; CDR3nt: TGTGCCAGCGGCCTAGCAGGTGGATACAATGAGCAGTTCTTC; CDR3aa: CASGLAGGYNEQFF
j_gene: TRBJ2-7; d_gene: .; abundance: .; v_gene: TRBV2; CDR3nt: TGTGCCAGCAGTGAGGTCGGGTCTAGCGCTGGCGAGCAGTACTTC; CDR3aa: CASSEVGSSAGEQYF
j_gene: TRBJ1-1; d_gene: .; abundance: .; v_gene: TRBV29-1; CDR3nt: TGCAGCGTTGGGGACATGAATAGGATAACTGAAGCTTTCTTT; CDR3aa: CSVGDMNRITEAFF
j_gene: TRBJ2-3; d_gene: TRBD2; abundance: .; v_gene: TRBV5-1; CDR3nt: TGCGCCAGCAGCTCCGGGACTAGCGACACAGATACGCAGTATTTT; CDR3aa: CASSSGTSDTDTQYF
j_gene: TRBJ1-2; d_gene: .; abundance: .; v_gene: TRBV29-1; CDR3nt: TGCAGCGTTGAAGATTCGTCCCGGACAGATAACTATGGCTACACCTTC; CDR3aa: CSVEDSSRTDNYGYTF
j_gene: TRBJ2-1; d_gene: TRBD1; abundance: .; v_gene: TRBV29-1; CDR3nt: TGCAGCGTCTCTAAGGACAGGGTCGACGAGCAGTTCTTC; CDR3aa: CSVSKDRVDEQFF
j_gene: TRBJ2-5; d_gene: .; abundance: .; v_gene: TRBV19; CDR3nt: TGTGCCAGTAGTATAGGAGGGTTTGGGCGGGAGACCCAGTACTTC; CDR3aa: CASSIGGFGRETQYF